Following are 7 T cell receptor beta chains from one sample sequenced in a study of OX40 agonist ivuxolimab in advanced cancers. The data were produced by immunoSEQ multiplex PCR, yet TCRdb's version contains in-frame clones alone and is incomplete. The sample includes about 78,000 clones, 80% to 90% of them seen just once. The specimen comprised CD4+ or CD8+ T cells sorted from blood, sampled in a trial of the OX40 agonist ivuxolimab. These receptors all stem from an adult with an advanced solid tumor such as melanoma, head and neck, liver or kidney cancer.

CDR3 in amino acids: CASSLDRLATDTQYF. CDR3 DNA: TGTGCCAGCAGCTTAGACCGGCTAGCTACAGATACGCAGTATTTT. The V call is TRBV7-9, the J call TRBJ2-3; maybe TRBD2 (5 bases). Per the germline V gene, CDR1 is SEHNR and CDR2 is FQNEAQ (reference sequence). This CDR3 comprises 15 residues. The V end was cut by 1 base, the J end by 3 bases, with 11 bases between.

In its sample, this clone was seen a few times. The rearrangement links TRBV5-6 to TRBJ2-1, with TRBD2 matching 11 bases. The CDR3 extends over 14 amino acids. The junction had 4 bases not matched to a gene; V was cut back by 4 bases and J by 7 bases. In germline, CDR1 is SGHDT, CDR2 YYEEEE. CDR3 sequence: CASSPPSGGNEQFF. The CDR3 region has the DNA TGTGCCAGCAGCCCGCCTAGCGGGGGGAATGAGCAGTTCTTC.

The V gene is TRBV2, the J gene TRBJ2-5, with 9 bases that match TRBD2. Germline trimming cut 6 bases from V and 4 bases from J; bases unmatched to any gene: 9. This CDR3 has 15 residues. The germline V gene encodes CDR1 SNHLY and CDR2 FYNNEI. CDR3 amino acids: CASRRVSGSRETQYF. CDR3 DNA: TGTGCCAGCAGAAGGGTTAGCGGGAGTCGAGAGACCCAGTACTTC.

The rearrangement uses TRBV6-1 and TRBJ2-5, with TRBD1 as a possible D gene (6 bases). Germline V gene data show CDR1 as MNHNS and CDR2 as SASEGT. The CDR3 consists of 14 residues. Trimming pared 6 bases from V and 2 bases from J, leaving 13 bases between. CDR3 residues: CASRRTDPQETQYF. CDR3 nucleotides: TGTGCCAGCAGGCGGACAGACCCACAAGAGACCCAGTACTTC.

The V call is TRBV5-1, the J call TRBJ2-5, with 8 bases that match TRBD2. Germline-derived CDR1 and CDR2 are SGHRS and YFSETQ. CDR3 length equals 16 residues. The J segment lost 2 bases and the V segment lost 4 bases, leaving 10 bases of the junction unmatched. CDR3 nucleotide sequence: TGCGCCAGCAGCCCCCGAGCGTCGGGAGGGCAAGAGACCCAGTACTTC. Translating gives CASSPRASGGQETQYF.

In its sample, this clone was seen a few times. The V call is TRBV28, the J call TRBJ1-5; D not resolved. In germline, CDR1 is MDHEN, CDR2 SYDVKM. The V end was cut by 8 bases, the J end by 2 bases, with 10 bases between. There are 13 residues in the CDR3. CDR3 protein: CASCGWGNQPQHF. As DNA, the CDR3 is TGTGCCAGCTGCGGCTGGGGCAATCAGCCCCAGCATTTT.

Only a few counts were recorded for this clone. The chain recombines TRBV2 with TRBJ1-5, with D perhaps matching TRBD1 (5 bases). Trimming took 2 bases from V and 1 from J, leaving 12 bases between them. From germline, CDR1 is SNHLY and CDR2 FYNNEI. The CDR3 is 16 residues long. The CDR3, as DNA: TGTGCCAGCAGTGAAATTCAGGGTACGAGCAATCAGCCCCAGCATTTT. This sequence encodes CASSEIQGTSNQPQHF.